The clone carrying this T cell receptor beta chain was counted many times. Trimming took off 0 bases at V and 8 bases at J, with 17 bases between the two ends. This CDR3 comprises 16 residues. Germline values: CDR1 KGHSH, CDR2 LQKENI. Unique molecular identifiers were affixed to single, distinct cDNA molecules. One entry per CDR3 protein, called by TCRdb with MiXCR from the 5' RACE reads. The sample holds 25,000 to 30,000 distinct CDR3 sequences, roughly 4.4% seen once. This entry comes from a study of early T cells in non-severe SARS-CoV-2 infection. The specimen sequenced was whole blood. The rearrangement links TRBV18 to TRBJ2-1; D remains ambiguous. The sequence came from an adult who was a healthcare worker with PCR-confirmed SARS-CoV-2 infection or an uninfected control (not recorded which). The DNA of the CDR3 is TGTGCCAGCTCACCACCTAGGAAGCCGCCGTTGGATGAGCAGTTCTTC. Amino acids: CASSPPRKPPLDEQFF.